The rows below give T cell receptor beta chains drawn from one sample of a study of T cells after yellow fever vaccination. TCRdb reprocessed the 5' RACE reads via MiXCR and lists one record per CDR3 protein. In the table there are 500,000 to 650,000 distinct CDR3 sequences, less than 20% of which are singletons. Sequences were derived from PBMCs, sampled 5 days after the first yellow fever vaccination. Source of these receptors: a man between 18 and 29 years old who received the YFV17D yellow fever vaccine. Each CDR3 is given with its conserved first and last residue. D genes are given only for firm matches. Part of the rows lack a size; the others show once, few, many or a class for expanded clones.

CDR3: CASSLYRNLYNEQFF; DNA: TGTGCCAGCAGCTTATACCGGAACCTTTACAATGAGCAGTTCTTC; size: -; V: TRBV12-3/TRBV12-4; D: -; J: TRBJ2-1
CDR3: CSVEYRTTGELFF; DNA: TGCAGCGTTGAATACAGGACGACCGGGGAGCTGTTTTTT; size: -; V: TRBV29-1; D: -; J: TRBJ2-2
CDR3: CASDSRNQPQHF; DNA: TGCGCCAGCGACAGCAGAAATCAGCCCCAGCATTTT; size: few; V: TRBV10-2; D: -; J: TRBJ1-5
CDR3: CASSVYAGELFF; DNA: TGTGCCAGCAGCGTTTATGCCGGGGAGCTGTTTTTT; size: many; V: TRBV9; D: -; J: TRBJ2-2
CDR3: CASSPPGTGNQPQHF; DNA: TGCGCCAGCAGCCCCCCCGGGACAGGCAATCAGCCCCAGCATTTT; size: few; V: TRBV4-1; D: TRBD1; J: TRBJ1-5
CDR3: CASIPPPTGGTEAFF; DNA: TGTGCCAGCATTCCCCCCCCCACGGGAGGCACTGAAGCTTTCTTT; size: few; V: TRBV12-3/TRBV12-4; D: -; J: TRBJ1-1
CDR3: CASIPGAVTSGYEQFF; DNA: TGTGCCAGCATCCCTGGGGCGGTGACTAGCGGGTATGAGCAGTTCTTC; size: -; V: TRBV7-3; D: TRBD2; J: TRBJ2-1
CDR3: CASSLSTSREETQYF; DNA: TGTGCCAGCAGCTTAAGTACATCAAGGGAAGAGACCCAGTACTTC; size: -; V: TRBV11-2; D: -; J: TRBJ2-5
CDR3: CASSGWQGYNEQFF; DNA: TGTGCCAGCAGTGGATGGCAGGGCTACAATGAGCAGTTCTTC; size: few; V: TRBV6-1; D: -; J: TRBJ2-1
CDR3: CASSQGSGSNQPQHF; DNA: TGCGCCAGCAGCCAAGGGAGCGGTAGCAATCAGCCCCAGCATTTT; size: few; V: TRBV4-1; D: -; J: TRBJ1-5
CDR3: CSVEDLVRGRTQYF; DNA: TGCAGCGTTGAAGATCTCGTGAGGGGACGGACCCAGTACTTC; size: -; V: TRBV29-1; D: -; J: TRBJ2-5
CDR3: CAISNSGVNEQFF; DNA: TGTGCCATCAGCAATAGTGGGGTGAATGAGCAGTTCTTC; size: -; V: TRBV10-3; D: -; J: TRBJ2-1
CDR3: CSARPGTGIEEQYF; DNA: TGCAGTGCTCGACCCGGGACAGGGATTGAGGAGCAGTACTTC; size: -; V: TRBV20-1; D: TRBD1; J: TRBJ2-7
CDR3: CAMGPAPLNEQFF; DNA: TGTGCCATGGGCCCAGCGCCCCTCAATGAGCAGTTCTTC; size: -; V: TRBV5-5; D: -; J: TRBJ2-1
CDR3: CAISDFGRNSNQPQHF; DNA: TGTGCCATCAGTGATTTTGGACGGAATAGCAATCAGCCCCAGCATTTT; size: -; V: TRBV10-3; D: -; J: TRBJ1-5
CDR3: CASSYDSVGSPLHF; DNA: TGTGCCAGCAGTTACGACAGTGTAGGTTCACCCCTCCACTTT; size: few; V: TRBV6-5; D: -; J: TRBJ1-6
CDR3: CASSKLPTGPNEQFF; DNA: TGTGCCAGCTCGAAACTCCCGACAGGTCCCAATGAGCAGTTCTTC; size: few; V: TRBV18; D: -; J: TRBJ2-1
CDR3: CASSRGQFLNTEAFF; DNA: TGTGCCAGCAGCCGGGGACAATTTTTGAACACTGAAGCTTTCTTT; size: -; V: TRBV5-4; D: -; J: TRBJ1-1
CDR3: CASSSLRGRGGEQFF; DNA: TGTGCCAGCAGCTCCTTGCGGGGAAGAGGTGGTGAGCAGTTCTTC; size: -; V: TRBV7-9; D: -; J: TRBJ2-1
CDR3: CASSSQRPTDTQYF; DNA: TGTGCCAGCAGCTCCCAAAGACCCACAGATACGCAGTATTTT; size: -; V: TRBV6-2/TRBV6-3; D: -; J: TRBJ2-3
CDR3: CASSLEDRGMAFF; DNA: TGCGCCAGCAGCTTGGAGGACAGGGGGATGGCTTTCTTT; size: -; V: TRBV5-1; D: TRBD1; J: TRBJ1-1
CDR3: CASTSRVQGGLNIQYF; DNA: TGTGCCAGTACCTCAAGGGTACAGGGAGGCTTGAACATTCAGTACTTC; size: few; V: TRBV19; D: -; J: TRBJ2-4
CDR3: CASSLRAGTYSNQPQHF; DNA: TGTGCCAGCAGTTTAAGGGCAGGGACATATAGCAATCAGCCCCAGCATTTT; size: few; V: TRBV12-3/TRBV12-4; D: -; J: TRBJ1-5
CDR3: CASSLGAGVYNEQFF; DNA: TGTGCCAGCAGCTTGGGAGCGGGGGTGTACAATGAGCAGTTCTTC; size: many; V: TRBV7-2; D: TRBD2; J: TRBJ2-1
CDR3: CSVVASKNEQFF; DNA: TGCAGCGTTGTAGCCAGCAAGAATGAGCAGTTCTTC; size: -; V: TRBV29-1; D: -; J: TRBJ2-1
CDR3: CASSWPDSPLHF; DNA: TGCGCCAGCAGCTGGCCTGATTCACCCCTCCACTTT; size: many; V: TRBV5-1; D: -; J: TRBJ1-6
CDR3: CASSLDLGEDQPQHF; DNA: TGCGCCAGCAGCTTGGATTTGGGGGAAGATCAGCCCCAGCATTTT; size: few; V: TRBV5-1; D: -; J: TRBJ1-5
CDR3: CATSRDLTDFGYEQYF; DNA: TGTGCCACCAGCAGAGATTTGACAGACTTCGGGTACGAGCAGTACTTC; size: few; V: TRBV15; D: -; J: TRBJ2-7
CDR3: CASFGRGRYQETQYF; DNA: TGTGCCAGCTTTGGCAGGGGTCGGTACCAAGAGACCCAGTACTTC; size: -; V: TRBV2; D: -; J: TRBJ2-5
CDR3: CASSLAWENTEAFF; DNA: TGTGCCAGCAGCTTAGCGTGGGAGAACACTGAAGCTTTCTTT; size: many; V: TRBV7-2; D: -; J: TRBJ1-1
CDR3: CASSLSRDRAYHEQYF; DNA: TGTGCCAGCAGCTTGTCTCGGGACAGGGCATATCACGAGCAGTACTTC; size: -; V: TRBV5-4; D: TRBD1; J: TRBJ2-7
CDR3: CASRHLDSEASTDTQYF; DNA: TGTGCCAGTCGACACTTGGACAGTGAGGCTAGCACAGATACGCAGTATTTT; size: -; V: TRBV19; D: -; J: TRBJ2-3
CDR3: CASSFIVSTDTQYF; DNA: TGTGCCAGCAGCTTCATTGTCAGCACAGATACGCAGTATTTT; size: many; V: TRBV7-2; D: -; J: TRBJ2-3
CDR3: CSAADGGTNEKLFF; DNA: TGCAGTGCTGCAGATGGGGGAACTAATGAAAAACTGTTTTTT; size: few; V: TRBV20-1; D: -; J: TRBJ1-4
CDR3: CASSLYPRTGIYEQYF; DNA: TGTGCCAGCAGTTTATATCCCCGGACAGGCATCTACGAGCAGTACTTC; size: many; V: TRBV27; D: TRBD1; J: TRBJ2-7
CDR3: CSAGGLGNNEQFF; DNA: TGCAGTGCCGGGGGCTTAGGGAACAATGAGCAGTTCTTC; size: few; V: TRBV20-1; D: -; J: TRBJ2-1
CDR3: CASSGDRGFQETQYF; DNA: TGTGCCAGCAGTGGTGACAGGGGGTTCCAAGAGACCCAGTACTTC; size: few; V: TRBV6-1; D: TRBD1; J: TRBJ2-5
CDR3: CASSSRLDKETQYF; DNA: TGTGCCAGCAGCTCACGGTTGGATAAAGAGACCCAGTACTTC; size: few; V: TRBV12-3/TRBV12-4; D: -; J: TRBJ2-5
CDR3: CASSLEDMNTEAFF; DNA: TGTGCCAGCAGCTTAGAGGACATGAACACTGAAGCTTTCTTT; size: few; V: TRBV7-6; D: -; J: TRBJ1-1
CDR3: CSAGISTGHQPQHF; DNA: TGCAGTGCGGGGATTTCCACAGGGCATCAGCCCCAGCATTTT; size: -; V: TRBV20-1; D: -; J: TRBJ1-5
CDR3: CASSIMTSGGLSYNEQFF; DNA: TGCGCCAGCAGCATAATGACTAGCGGGGGCCTATCCTACAATGAGCAGTTCTTC; size: -; V: TRBV5-1; D: TRBD2; J: TRBJ2-1
CDR3: CAISEKPGETQYF; DNA: TGTGCCATCAGTGAGAAGCCGGGAGAGACCCAGTACTTC; size: few; V: TRBV10-3; D: -; J: TRBJ2-5
CDR3: CASSLGLLSSGYNEQFF; DNA: TGTGCCAGCAGCTTGGGTTTGCTGAGTAGTGGTTACAATGAGCAGTTCTTC; size: many; V: TRBV5-4; D: -; J: TRBJ2-1
CDR3: CASSPSRGREGNEQFF; DNA: TGTGCCAGCAGCCCCTCCCGGGGCAGGGAGGGGAATGAGCAGTTCTTC; size: few; V: TRBV7-2; D: TRBD2; J: TRBJ2-1
CDR3: CASTLQGMNTEAFF; DNA: TGTGCCAGCACGTTACAGGGGATGAACACTGAAGCTTTCTTT; size: -; V: TRBV28; D: TRBD1; J: TRBJ1-1
CDR3: CSVAGTQQETQYF; DNA: TGCAGCGTTGCCGGGACACAACAAGAGACCCAGTACTTC; size: -; V: TRBV29-1; D: -; J: TRBJ2-5
CDR3: CASSQDLRGRGDAEAFF; DNA: TGCGCCAGCAGCCAAGATCTTAGGGGCAGGGGGGACGCTGAAGCTTTCTTT; size: few; V: TRBV4-3; D: TRBD1; J: TRBJ1-1
CDR3: CASSEGRGQETQYF; DNA: TGTGCCAGCAGCGAGGGGAGGGGTCAAGAGACCCAGTACTTC; size: few; V: TRBV11-2; D: TRBD2; J: TRBJ2-5
CDR3: CASSATGGWETNEKLFF; DNA: TGTGCCAGCAGCGCAACAGGGGGTTGGGAAACTAATGAAAAACTGTTTTTT; size: few; V: TRBV7-8; D: TRBD1; J: TRBJ1-4
CDR3: CASSLGTGHQPQHF; DNA: TGCGCCAGCAGCTTGGGGACAGGGCATCAGCCCCAGCATTTT; size: many; V: TRBV5-1; D: TRBD1; J: TRBJ1-5
CDR3: CASSYRGRGEQYF; DNA: TGTGCCAGCAGTTACAGGGGGCGAGGCGAGCAGTACTTC; size: -; V: TRBV27; D: TRBD1; J: TRBJ2-7